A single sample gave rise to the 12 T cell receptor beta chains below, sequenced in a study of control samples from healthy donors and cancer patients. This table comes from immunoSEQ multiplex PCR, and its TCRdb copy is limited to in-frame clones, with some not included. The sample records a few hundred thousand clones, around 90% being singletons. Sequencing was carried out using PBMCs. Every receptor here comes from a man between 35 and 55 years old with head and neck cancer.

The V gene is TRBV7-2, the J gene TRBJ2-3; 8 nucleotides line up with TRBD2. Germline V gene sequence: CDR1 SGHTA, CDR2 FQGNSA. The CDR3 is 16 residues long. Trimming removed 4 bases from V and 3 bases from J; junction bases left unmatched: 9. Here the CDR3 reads CASSSHPAGGTDTQYF. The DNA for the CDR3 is TGTGCCAGCAGCTCCCACCCGGCGGGAGGAACAGATACGCAGTATTTT.

CDR3 region: CASSLGGGGGYTF. The CDR3 DNA sequence: TGCGCCAGCAGCCTTGGGGGGGGAGGCGGCTACACCTTC. The chain joins TRBV4-1 to TRBJ1-2; D is perhaps TRBD1 (5 bases). In germline, CDR1 is MGHRA, CDR2 YSYEKL. This CDR3 has 13 amino acids. The V end was cut by 4 bases, the J end by 8 bases, with 14 bases between.

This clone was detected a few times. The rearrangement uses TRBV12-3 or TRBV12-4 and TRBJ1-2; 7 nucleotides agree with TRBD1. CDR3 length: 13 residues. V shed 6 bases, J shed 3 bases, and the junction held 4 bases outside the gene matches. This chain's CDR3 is CASRHTGDYGYTF. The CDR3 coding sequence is TGTGCCAGCAGACATACAGGGGACTATGGCTACACCTTC.

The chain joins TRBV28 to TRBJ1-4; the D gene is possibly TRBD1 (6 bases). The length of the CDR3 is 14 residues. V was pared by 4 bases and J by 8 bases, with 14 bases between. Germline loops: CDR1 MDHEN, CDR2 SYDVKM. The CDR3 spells CASSSRDTGEKLFF. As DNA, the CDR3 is TGTGCCAGCAGTTCCCGGGACACGGGGGAAAAACTGTTTTTT.

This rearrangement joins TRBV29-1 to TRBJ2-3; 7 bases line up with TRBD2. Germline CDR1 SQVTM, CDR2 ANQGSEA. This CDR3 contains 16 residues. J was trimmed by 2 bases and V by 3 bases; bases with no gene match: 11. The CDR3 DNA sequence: TGCAGCGTTGATGGGAGCAGCGGGACTCCCACAGATACGCAGTATTTT. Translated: CSVDGSSGTPTDTQYF.

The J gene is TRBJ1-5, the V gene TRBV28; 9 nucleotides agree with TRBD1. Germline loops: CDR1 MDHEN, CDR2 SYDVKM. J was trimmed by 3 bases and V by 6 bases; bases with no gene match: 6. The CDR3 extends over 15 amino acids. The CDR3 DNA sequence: TGTGCCAGCAGCCACCGGGACAGGGTCAATCAGCCCCAGCATTTT. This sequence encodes CASSHRDRVNQPQHF. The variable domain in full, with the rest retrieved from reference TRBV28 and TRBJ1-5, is DVKVTQSSRYLVKRTGEKVFLECVQDMDHENMFWYRQDPGLGLRLIYFSYDVKMKEKGDIPEGYSVSREKKERFSLILESASTNQTSMYLCASSHRDRVNQPQHFGDGTRLSIL.

CDR3 DNA: TGTGCCAGCAGTGTGGGAGACGGCTACACCGGGGAGCTGTTTTTT. Amino acids: CASSVGDGYTGELFF. J is TRBJ2-2 and V is TRBV28, with D maybe TRBD2 (5 bases). This CDR3 spans 15 amino acids. The V end lost 5 bases, the J end lost 3 bases, and 13 bases lay between the germline ends. The germline gives CDR1 MDHEN, CDR2 SYDVKM.

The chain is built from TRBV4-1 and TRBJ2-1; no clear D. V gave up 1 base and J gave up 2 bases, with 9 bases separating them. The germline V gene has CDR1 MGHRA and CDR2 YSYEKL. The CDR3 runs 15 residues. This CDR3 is CASSQGWMAYNEQFF. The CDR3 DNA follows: TGCGCCAGCAGCCAAGGTTGGATGGCCTACAATGAGCAGTTCTTC.

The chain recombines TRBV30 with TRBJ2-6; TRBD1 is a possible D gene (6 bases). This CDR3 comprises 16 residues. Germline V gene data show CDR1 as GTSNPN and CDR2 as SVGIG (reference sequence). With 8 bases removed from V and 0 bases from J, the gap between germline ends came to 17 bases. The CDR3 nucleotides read TGTGCCCACCGGGACATCTCCACCTCTGGGGCCAACGTCCTGACTTTC. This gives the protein CAHRDISTSGANVLTF.

Here the CDR3 reads CASSVETSGGLETQYF. The CDR3 DNA sequence: TGTGCCAGCAGCGTAGAGACTAGCGGGGGTCTGGAGACCCAGTACTTC. The V and J genes are TRBV9 and TRBJ2-5; 12 bases match TRBD2. There are 16 residues in the CDR3. CDR1 is SGDLS, CDR2 YYNGEE, per germline. Germline trimming cut 0 bases from V and 5 bases from J; bases unmatched to any gene: 5.

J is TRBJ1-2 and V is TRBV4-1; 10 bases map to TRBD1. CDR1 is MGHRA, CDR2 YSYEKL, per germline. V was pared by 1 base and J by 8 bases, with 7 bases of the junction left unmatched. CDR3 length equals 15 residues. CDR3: CASSQGGQGHFGYTF. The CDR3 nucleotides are TGCGCCAGCAGCCAAGGGGGACAGGGGCACTTCGGCTACACCTTC.

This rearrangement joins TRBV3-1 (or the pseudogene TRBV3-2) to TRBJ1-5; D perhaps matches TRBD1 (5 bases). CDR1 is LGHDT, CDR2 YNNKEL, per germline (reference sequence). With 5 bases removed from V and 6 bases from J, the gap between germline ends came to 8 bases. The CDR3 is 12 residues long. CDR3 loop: CASSSGGQPQHF. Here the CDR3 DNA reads TGTGCCAGCAGCTCGGGGGGTCAGCCCCAGCATTTT.